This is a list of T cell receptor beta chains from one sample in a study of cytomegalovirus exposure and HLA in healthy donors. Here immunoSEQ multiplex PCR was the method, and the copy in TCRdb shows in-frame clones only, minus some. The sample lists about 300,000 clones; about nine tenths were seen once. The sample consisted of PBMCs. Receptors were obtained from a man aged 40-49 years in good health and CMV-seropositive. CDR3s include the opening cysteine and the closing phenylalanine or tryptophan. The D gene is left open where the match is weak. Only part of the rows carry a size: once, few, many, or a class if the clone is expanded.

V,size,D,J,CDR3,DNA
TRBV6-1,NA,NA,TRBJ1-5,CASSEPPLITRNQDWGNQPQHF,TGTGCCAGCAGTGAACCCCCGTTAATAACCAGAAACCAGGACTGGGGCAATCAGCCCCAGCATTTT
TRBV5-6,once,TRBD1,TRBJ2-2,CASTRTGVTTGELFF,TGTGCCAGCACCAGGACAGGGGTTACCACCGGGGAGCTGTTTTTT
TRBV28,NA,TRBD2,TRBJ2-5,CASSSPGGGGETQYF,TGTGCCAGCAGTTCCCCGGGGGGGGGAGGGGAGACCCAGTACTTC
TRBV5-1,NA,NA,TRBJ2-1,CASSLGLDSYNEQFF,TGCGCCAGCAGCTTGGGACTGGACTCCTACAATGAGCAGTTCTTC
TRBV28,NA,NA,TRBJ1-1,CASSSTGLNTEAFF,TGTGCCAGCAGTTCCACAGGGCTTAACACTGAAGCTTTCTTT
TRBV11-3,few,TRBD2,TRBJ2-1,CASSLVGEGPNEQFF,TGTGCCAGCAGCTTAGTGGGGGAGGGCCCCAATGAGCAGTTCTTC
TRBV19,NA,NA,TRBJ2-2,CASSRSNTGELFF,TGTGCCAGTAGTCGGTCGAACACCGGGGAGCTGTTTTTT
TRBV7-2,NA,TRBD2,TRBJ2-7,CASSTAWTSGRRYEQYF,TGTGCCAGCAGCACTGCCTGGACTAGCGGGAGGCGGTACGAGCAGTACTTC
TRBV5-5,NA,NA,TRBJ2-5,CASSLGGHRQETQYF,TGTGCCAGCAGCTTGGGGGGACACCGCCAAGAGACCCAGTACTTC
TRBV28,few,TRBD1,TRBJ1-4,CASRMTGGGEKLFF,TGTGCCAGCAGGATGACAGGGGGAGGTGAAAAACTGTTTTTT
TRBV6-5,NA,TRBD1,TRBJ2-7,CASSYQTGVSEQYF,TGTGCCAGCAGTTACCAGACAGGGGTGAGCGAGCAGTACTTC
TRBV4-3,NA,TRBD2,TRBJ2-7,CASSQAGLAGPYEQYF,TGCGCCAGCAGCCAAGCTGGTCTAGCGGGCCCCTACGAGCAGTACTTC
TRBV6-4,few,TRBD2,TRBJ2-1,CASSELAGSSGDEQFF,TGTGCCAGCAGTGAACTAGCGGGGTCCTCGGGGGATGAGCAGTTCTTC
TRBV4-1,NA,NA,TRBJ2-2,CASSHGTGNTGELFF,TGCGCCAGCAGCCACGGTACAGGGAACACCGGGGAGCTGTTTTTT
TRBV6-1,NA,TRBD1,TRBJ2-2,CASSGYGQGDTGELFF,TGTGCCAGCAGTGGGTACGGACAGGGGGACACCGGGGAGCTGTTTTTT
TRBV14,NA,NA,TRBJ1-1,CASSPNQGTEAFF,TGTGCCAGCAGCCCTAATCAGGGCACTGAAGCTTTCTTT
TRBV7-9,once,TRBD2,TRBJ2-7,CASSRLAGGSYEQYF,TGTGCCAGCAGCCGGCTAGCGGGAGGTTCCTACGAGCAGTACTTC
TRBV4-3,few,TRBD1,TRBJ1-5,CASSQDWDRARQPQHF,TGCGCCAGCAGCCAAGATTGGGACAGGGCCCGCCAGCCCCAGCATTTT
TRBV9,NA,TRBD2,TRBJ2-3,CASNGGGTDTQYF,TGTGCCAGCAACGGGGGGGGCACAGATACGCAGTATTTT
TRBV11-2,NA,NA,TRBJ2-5,CASSPRAGVAETQYF,TGTGCCAGCAGCCCTCGGGCAGGGGTAGCAGAGACCCAGTACTTC
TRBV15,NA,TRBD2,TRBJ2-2,CATTGGPTTWTGELFF,TGTGCCACCACGGGAGGGCCGACGACGTGGACCGGGGAGCTGTTTTTT
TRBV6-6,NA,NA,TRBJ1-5,CASRIAGINQPQHF,TGTGCCAGCAGAATTGCAGGGATCAATCAGCCCCAGCATTTT
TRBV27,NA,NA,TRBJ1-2,CASSLAGDYGYTF,TGTGCCAGCAGTTTGGCAGGCGACTATGGCTACACCTTC
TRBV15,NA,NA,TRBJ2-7,CATSSGRHPDEQYF,TGTGCCACCAGCAGTGGGAGGCACCCGGATGAGCAGTACTTC
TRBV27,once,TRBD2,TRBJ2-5,CASSYGGVQYF,TGTGCCAGCAGTTACGGGGGGGTGCAGTACTTC
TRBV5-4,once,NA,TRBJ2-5,CASSLGGVRFETQYF,TGTGCCAGCAGCTTGGGGGGGGTTAGGTTTGAGACCCAGTACTTC
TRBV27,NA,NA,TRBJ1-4,CASSLSGRGGFNEKLFF,TGTGCCAGCAGTTTATCAGGCAGGGGCGGATTTAATGAAAAACTGTTTTTT
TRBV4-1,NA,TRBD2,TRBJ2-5,CASSQELAGGPRETQYF,TGCGCCAGCAGCCAAGAGCTAGCGGGAGGGCCAAGGGAGACCCAGTACTTC
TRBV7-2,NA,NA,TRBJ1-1,CASSLGPGFDTEAFF,TGTGCCAGCAGCTTAGGACCAGGGTTTGACACTGAAGCTTTCTTT
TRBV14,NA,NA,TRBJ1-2,CASSQAGRAGDTNYGYTF,TGTGCCAGCAGCCAAGCCGGTCGCGCAGGGGACACTAACTATGGCTACACCTTC
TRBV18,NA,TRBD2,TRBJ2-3,CASSPLGGTSTDTQYF,TGTGCCAGCTCACCCCTGGGAGGGACGAGCACAGATACGCAGTATTTT
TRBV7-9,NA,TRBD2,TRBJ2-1,CSSSPTSGYNEQFF,TGTTCCAGCAGCCCGACTAGCGGTTACAATGAGCAGTTCTTC
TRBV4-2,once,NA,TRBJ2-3,CASSQLGGTDTQYF,TGTGCCAGCAGCCAATTAGGAGGCACAGATACGCAGTATTTT
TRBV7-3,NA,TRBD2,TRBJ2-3,CASSSGLGERDTQYF,TGTGCCAGCAGCTCGGGACTAGGGGAAAGAGATACGCAGTATTTT
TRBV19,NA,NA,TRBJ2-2,CATKTKGQGRPNTGELFF,TGTGCCACTAAAACCAAGGGGCAGGGGCGTCCGAACACCGGGGAGCTGTTTTTT
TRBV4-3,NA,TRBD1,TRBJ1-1,CASSQDRADTEAFF,TGCGCCAGCAGCCAGGACAGGGCGGACACTGAAGCTTTCTTT
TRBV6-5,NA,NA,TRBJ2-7,CASSYSGDWSSYEQYF,TGTGCCAGCAGTTACTCGGGGGACTGGTCCTCCTACGAGCAGTACTTC
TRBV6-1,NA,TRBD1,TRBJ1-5,CASSFRDREDQPQHF,TGTGCCAGCAGTTTCCGGGACAGGGAAGATCAGCCCCAGCATTTT
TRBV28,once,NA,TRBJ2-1,CASSFSAGTREQFF,TGTGCCAGCAGTTTCTCGGCAGGGACACGTGAGCAGTTCTTC
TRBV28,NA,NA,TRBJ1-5,CASSFSGQGNQPQHF,TGTGCCAGCAGTTTCTCGGGACAAGGCAATCAGCCCCAGCATTTT